This T cell receptor beta chain was identified during a study of T-cell memory formation after mild COVID-19. Study summary: Clustering of TCRs was largely donor specific. The study, taken as a whole, reports: Among clones peaking at day 37 in the second wave, SARS-CoV-2 specificity remained unconfirmed. Most CD4+ clones that shrank were in CM and EM, while CD8+ ones turned up in EMRA.

TCRdb re-called the 5' RACE reads through MiXCR, storing one row per CDR3 protein. Of some 450,000 distinct CDR3 sequences in the sample, roughly 20% were seen once. Concerning this clonotype: Its antigen is unknown.

The length of the CDR3 is 15 residues. V gave up 5 bases and J gave up 7 bases; unmatched junction bases: 9. Germline V gives CDR1 LNHNV, CDR2 YYDKDF (reference sequence). The sequenced sample was PBMCs or a T cell subset sorted from them (not recorded which). The TCR sequence derives from an adult woman who had mild COVID-19 (a few samples of this study predate the infection). Cell type and time point are not known. The V call is TRBV15, the J call TRBJ2-1, with 9 bases that match TRBD2. CDR3 amino acids: CATSAAGGRGNEQFF. CDR3 DNA sequence: TGTGCCACCAGCGCGGCGGGGGGGCGAGGGAATGAGCAGTTCTTC.